This record concerns one T cell receptor (beta chain) sequence. The record originates from a study of blood T cell repertoires in COVID-19. About the study: The United States, Italy and Spain supplied acute and convalescent COVID-19 samples. PBMCs, B-cell-depleted T cells, or T cells provided the cDNA or gDNA that made up the material.

Per the original data handling: Counts of nucleated cells, estimated from reference gene primer amplification, were obtained. Sequencing was performed with immunoSEQ multiplex PCR; in TCRdb, only in-frame clones are kept and a portion is missing. V, J and clone size are those of that table, while D and trimming were read from the DNA. The table lists some 110,000 clones, 82% of them singletons. This CDR3 has 14 residues. Germline V lookup: CDR1 LGHDT, CDR2 YNNKEL (reference sequence). Trimming pared 0 bases from V and 7 bases from J, leaving 10 bases between. Sequencing used peripheral blood. This rearrangement joins TRBV3-1 (or the pseudogene TRBV3-2) to TRBJ1-5; D ambiguous. The clonotype comes from a man between 70 and 80 years old with acute or convalescent COVID-19. The CDR3: CASSQDPSAQPQHF. Written as DNA, the CDR3 is TGTGCCAGCAGCCAAGATCCTAGCGCACAGCCCCAGCATTTT.